These 13 T cell receptor beta chains originate from one sample sequenced in a study of T cells in Graves' hyperthyroidism and ophthalmopathy. Amplification targeted TCR beta CDR3 regions from RNA transcripts. The TCR CDR3 was amplified in a first-round RT-PCR using the HTBI primer set. TCRdb re-analysed the multiplex PCR reads in MiXCR, keeping a single row per CDR3 protein. The repertoire holds approximately 370,000 distinct CDR3 sequences, with approximately 15% as singletons. Sample: blood. The receptors here all came from a woman between 25 and 40 years old with Graves' hyperthyroidism.

This clonotype came up many times. The rearrangement joins TRBV12-3 or TRBV12-4 to TRBJ1-4, with 8 bases lining up with TRBD1. V was pared by 6 bases and J by 8 bases, with 8 bases of the junction left unmatched. This CDR3 has 14 residues. The CDR3 sequence: CASRTDRDGEKLFF. The CDR3 nucleotides are TGTGCCAGCAGGACGGACAGGGACGGGGAAAAACTGTTTTTT.

This clonotype was observed many times. The CDR3 loop reads CSVEGGGYGYTF. The CDR3 nucleotides read TGCAGCGTTGAAGGTGGGGGCTATGGCTACACCTTC. The chain is built from TRBV29-1 and TRBJ1-2; tentative D call: TRBD1 (5 bases). Trimming pared 1 base from V and 4 bases from J, leaving 7 bases between. The CDR3 totals 12 residues. Per germline, CDR1 SQVTM and CDR2 ANQGSEA. The whole variable domain, remainder taken from reference TRBV29-1 and TRBJ1-2, is SAVISQKPSRDICQRGTSLTIQCQVDSQVTMMFWYRQQPGQSLTLIATANQGSEATYESGFVIDKFPISRPNLTFSTLTVSNMSPEDSSIYLCSVEGGGYGYTFGSGTRLTVV.

The V and J genes are TRBV19 and TRBJ1-6, with D unresolved. The CDR3 length is 13 residues. Germline V gene data show CDR1 as LNHDA and CDR2 as SQIVND (reference sequence). Trimming removed 7 bases from V and 7 bases from J, with 11 bases in between. The CDR3 sequence: CASNAVSNSPLHF. The DNA of the CDR3 is TGTGCCAGTAACGCAGTCTCCAATTCACCCCTCCACTTT.

The V call is TRBV11-2, the J call TRBJ1-5; no definite D call. The CDR3 contains 15 residues. Germline V gives CDR1 SGHAT, CDR2 FQNNGV. The V gene lost 0 bases and the J gene lost 2 bases, with 8 bases spanning the gap. The CDR3 sequence: CASSLDGYGNQPQHF. The DNA of the CDR3 is TGTGCCAGCAGCTTAGATGGGTACGGCAATCAGCCCCAGCATTTT.

This clonotype was seen many times. The gene calls are TRBV6-6 and TRBJ1-4; no reliable D call. The V end was cut by 0 bases, the J end by 0 bases, with 17 bases between. Per germline, CDR1 MNHNY and CDR2 SVGAGI (reference sequence). The CDR3 contains 19 residues. The DNA for the CDR3 is TGTGCCAGCAGTTACTCATCCGAGTGGGAGGTAACAACTAATGAAAAACTGTTTTTT. It is translated as CASSYSSEWEVTTNEKLFF.

This clonotype was detected only a few times. The genes are TRBV29-1 and TRBJ2-7, with D possibly being TRBD1 (6 bases). CDR1 is SQVTM, CDR2 ANQGSEA, per germline. CDR3 length equals 12 residues. V was cut by 6 bases and J by 2 bases, with 11 bases left in between. CDR3 protein: CSVGGQPYEQYF. The CDR3 DNA reads TGCAGCGTAGGAGGACAGCCCTACGAGCAGTACTTC.

This clonotype was counted between two and nine times. The chain uses TRBV6-1 and TRBJ1-4; D may be TRBD1 (5 bases). The CDR3 is 14 residues long. CDR1 and CDR2 (germline): MNHNS, SASEGT. V was trimmed by 4 bases and J by 4 bases, leaving 10 bases between them. The CDR3 protein is CASSGRDLNEKLFF. The DNA of the CDR3 is TGTGCCAGCAGTGGCCGGGACCTTAATGAAAAACTGTTTTTT.

The genes are TRBV20-1 and TRBJ2-7; tentative D call: TRBD2 (6 bases). Germline assignment: CDR1 DFQATT and CDR2 SNEGSKA (reference sequence). V lost 0 bases and J 4 bases, leaving 13 bases between the germline ends. The CDR3 is made up of 14 amino acids. The CDR3 here is CSARDHGSGYEQYF. The CDR3 DNA follows: TGCAGTGCTAGAGATCACGGGAGCGGGTACGAGCAGTACTTC.

This clonotype was counted a few times. The rearrangement links TRBV20-1 to TRBJ1-6; D not resolved. The CDR3 is 13 residues long. Germline CDR1 is DFQATT and CDR2 is SNEGSKA (reference sequence). Deletions cut 1 base from V and 6 bases from J, with 7 bases between. CDR3: CSARGDTNSPLHF. In DNA form, the CDR3 reads TGCAGTGCTAGAGGAGACACTAATTCACCCCTCCACTTT.

This clonotype was counted ten times or more. The chain recombines TRBV7-9 with TRBJ2-1, with 8 bases identical to TRBD1. Germline V gives CDR1 SEHNR, CDR2 FQNEAQ (reference sequence). Trimming cost V 5 bases and J 9 bases; bases outside gene matches: 6. The CDR3 is made up of 13 amino acids. The CDR3, as DNA: TGTGCCAGCAGCGCGGACAGGGTTAGTGAGCAGTTCTTC. Protein product: CASSADRVSEQFF. Full variable domain (rest looked up from reference TRBV7-9 and TRBJ2-1): DTGVSQNPRHKITKRGQNVTFRCDPISEHNRLYWYRQTLGQGPEFLTYFQNEAQLEKSRLLSDRFSAERPKGSFSTLEIQRTEQGDSAMYLCASSADRVSEQFFGPGTRLTVL.

The sample holds a few counts of this clonotype. This may arise from a read error, as a much more abundant clone is one base away. V and J are TRBV27 and TRBJ2-1, with D possibly being TRBD1 (5 bases). The CDR3 covers 19 residues. From germline, CDR1 is MNHEY and CDR2 SMNVEV (reference sequence). CDR3 sequence: CASSPLPGQGRSSYDEQFF. The CDR3, as DNA: TGTGCCAGCAGTCCCCTTCCCGGGCAGGGCAGAAGCTCCTACGATGAGCAGTTCTTC.

In its sample, this clonotype was seen a few times. The rearrangement uses TRBV7-9 and TRBJ2-3; possibly TRBD1 or TRBD2 for D (5 bases each). Germline V CDR1 and CDR2: SEHNR, FQNEAQ (reference sequence). This CDR3 spans 17 amino acids. The germline V and J ends were trimmed by 5 bases and 4 bases, with 22 bases remaining between them. CDR3 DNA sequence: TGTGCCAGCAGCGGACAAGGTGGGGGATCGATTCCAGATACGCAGTATTTT. It translates to CASSGQGGGSIPDTQYF.

A word on this clonotype: Since a much larger clone is just one base distant, this may be a read error. The chain is built from TRBV2 and TRBJ2-7; TRBD1 aligns across 7 bases. The CDR3 has 14 amino acids. Germline loops: CDR1 SNHLY, CDR2 FYNNEI. The CDR3 nucleotides are TGTGTCAGCAGTAACGGACAGGCCTCCTACGAGCAGTACTTC. Translation gives CVSSNGQASYEQYF.